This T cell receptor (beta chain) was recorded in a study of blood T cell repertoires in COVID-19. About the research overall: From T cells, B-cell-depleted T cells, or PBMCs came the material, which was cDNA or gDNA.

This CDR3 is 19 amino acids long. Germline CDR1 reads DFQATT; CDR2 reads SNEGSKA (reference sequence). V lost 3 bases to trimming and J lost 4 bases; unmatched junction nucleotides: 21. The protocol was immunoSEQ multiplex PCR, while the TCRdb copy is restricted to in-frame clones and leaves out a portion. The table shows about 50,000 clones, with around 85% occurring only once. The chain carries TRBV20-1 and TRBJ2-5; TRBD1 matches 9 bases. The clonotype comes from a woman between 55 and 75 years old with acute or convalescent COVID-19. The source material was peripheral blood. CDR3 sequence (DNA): TGCAGTGCTAGTAAGCCGAACAGACCGGGACAGGGCTTTGTAGAGACCCAGTACTTC. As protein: CSASKPNRPGQGFVETQYF.